What follows are 25 T cell receptor beta chains derived from one specimen sequenced in a study of control samples from healthy donors and cancer patients. Libraries were prepared by immunoSEQ multiplex PCR; TCRdb keeps only in-frame clonotypes and omits some of them. This sample carries over 80,000 clones, approximately 82% of them seen once, and the ten largest clones take 2% to 2.5%. Sequencing input: blood. Every receptor here comes from a man between 60 and 75 years old in good health.

The CDR3 spells CASSDKPPWEQYF. The CDR3, as DNA: TGTGCCAGCAGTGATAAGCCACCTTGGGAGCAGTACTTC. The V call is TRBV2, the J call TRBJ2-7; D is unresolved. V lost 3 bases and J lost 7, with 13 bases in between. Per the germline V gene, CDR1 is SNHLY and CDR2 is FYNNEI. The CDR3 length is 13 residues.

The chain combines TRBV5-1 with TRBJ1-3, with 8 bases matching TRBD1. Per the germline V gene, CDR1 is SGHRS and CDR2 is YFSETQ. The CDR3 sequence is 17 residues long. The junction had 9 bases not matched to a gene; V was cut back by 4 bases and J by 0 bases. The CDR3 reads CASSRGTGADSGNTIYF. The CDR3 DNA follows: TGCGCCAGCAGCCGAGGGACAGGTGCCGACTCTGGAAACACCATATATTTT.

The chain links TRBV9 to TRBJ1-4; D is perhaps TRBD1 (5 bases). V lost 3 bases and J lost 4, with 19 bases in between. The V gene's germline CDR1 is SGDLS and CDR2 YYNGEE. The CDR3 sequence is 17 residues long. This CDR3 reads CASSADPWGGSNEKLFF. The DNA of the CDR3 is TGTGCCAGCAGCGCAGACCCCTGGGGGGGGAGTAATGAAAAACTGTTTTTT.

V gene TRBV11-2 combines with J gene TRBJ2-7, with 8 bases that match TRBD2. Trimming cost V 3 bases and J 5 bases; bases outside gene matches: 9. CDR1 SGHAT and CDR2 FQNNGV come from the germline V gene. The CDR3 length is 15 residues. The CDR3 sequence is CASSFRAGVVDEQYF. CDR3 DNA: TGTGCCAGCAGCTTTAGAGCGGGAGTAGTCGACGAGCAGTACTTC.

The rearrangement links TRBV19 to TRBJ2-2, with a possible D match to TRBD2 (5 bases). Germline V gene lookup returns CDR1 LNHDA and CDR2 SQIVND (reference sequence). The CDR3 loop spans 13 amino acids. V dropped 10 bases and J dropped 2 bases, with 11 bases sitting between them. The CDR3 bases are TGTGCCACCTCGGGATTTAACACCGGGGAGCTGTTTTTT. Encoded protein: CATSGFNTGELFF.

This rearrangement joins TRBV4-1 to TRBJ2-7; D possibly corresponds to TRBD2 (6 bases). V was shortened by 0 bases and J by 2 bases, with 11 bases between the two germline ends. The CDR3 has 15 residues. Per germline, CDR1 MGHRA and CDR2 YSYEKL. The CDR3 coding sequence is TGCGCCAGCAGCCAAGAGAATAGCGGAACCTACGAGCAGTACTTC. This encodes CASSQENSGTYEQYF.

The chain links TRBV18 to TRBJ1-6, with D tentatively TRBD1 (6 bases). CDR1 is KGHSH, CDR2 LQKENI, per germline. V dropped 3 bases and J dropped 10 bases, with 16 bases sitting between them. The CDR3 sequence is 15 residues long. The CDR3 coding sequence is TGTGCCAGCTCACCTCTACAGGGAGTCGACTCACCCCTCCACTTT. Translating it yields CASSPLQGVDSPLHF.

This clone was counted a few times. The gene calls are TRBV6-4 and TRBJ2-5; no clear D. This CDR3 spans 13 amino acids. V lost 3 bases and J lost 1, with 6 bases in between. The germline CDR1 and CDR2 sequences are MRHNA and SNTAGT. The chain's CDR3 is CASSERPQETQYF. CDR3 DNA sequence: TGTGCCAGCAGTGAACGGCCCCAAGAGACCCAGTACTTC.

The chain employs TRBV12-3 or TRBV12-4 and TRBJ2-5; D possibly corresponds to TRBD2 (5 bases). The CDR3 spans 13 residues. V lost 3 bases and J lost 5, with 10 bases in between. In nucleotides, the CDR3 is TGTGCCAGCAGTTTTTTCGGCGGGGAGACCCAGTACTTC. As protein: CASSFFGGETQYF.

V is TRBV11-3 and J is TRBJ2-7; no reliable D call. V was clipped by 0 bases and J by 7 bases, with 10 bases between them. CDR1 is SGHNT and CDR2 is YENEEA in the germline V gene. The CDR3 runs 13 residues. The CDR3 is CASSLDVAGEQYF. CDR3 DNA: TGTGCCAGCAGCTTAGATGTGGCCGGGGAGCAGTACTTC.

The rearrangement uses TRBV11-2 and TRBJ1-1; D unresolved. V was clipped by 0 bases and J by 8 bases, with 7 bases between them. The CDR3 runs to 12 residues. CDR1 and CDR2 (germline): SGHAT, FQNNGV. CDR3 in DNA: TGTGCCAGCAGCTTAGACATAAACGAAGCTTTCTTT. It translates to CASSLDINEAFF.

The gene calls are TRBV2 and TRBJ2-2; D is possibly TRBD1 (5 bases). V shed 6 bases and J shed 6 bases, with 11 bases lying between them. The CDR3 length is 13 residues. Germline V CDR1 and CDR2: SNHLY, FYNNEI. The CDR3 sequence: CASRREGAGELFF. The CDR3 region has the DNA TGTGCCAGCAGAAGAGAAGGGGCCGGGGAGCTGTTTTTT.

The chain is built from TRBV9 and TRBJ2-5; the D gene is possibly TRBD2 (7 bases). Germline-derived CDR1 and CDR2 are SGDLS and YYNGEE. The CDR3 has 16 amino acids. Between the trimmed V and J ends, which lost 0 bases and 5 bases, there was a span of 17 bases. CDR3 region: CASSVEGGGPWETQYF. CDR3 nucleotides: TGTGCCAGCAGCGTAGAAGGGGGGGGACCGTGGGAGACCCAGTACTTC.

The J gene is TRBJ2-3, the V gene TRBV6-1; 8 bases are a match to TRBD2. Trimming cost V 3 bases and J 3 bases; bases outside gene matches: 11. CDR3 size: 17 residues. Looked up from germline, CDR1 is MNHNS and CDR2 is SASEGT. The CDR3: CASSETPGLGRTDTQYF. The DNA of the CDR3 is TGTGCCAGCAGTGAGACTCCGGGACTAGGGCGTACAGATACGCAGTATTTT.

The rearrangement joins TRBV30 to TRBJ1-6; 9 nucleotides align to TRBD1. Germline CDR1 GTSNPN, CDR2 SVGIG (reference sequence). J lost 0 bases, V lost 8 bases, and 2 bases had no gene match. The CDR3 is 14 amino acids. The DNA for the CDR3 is TGTGCCGGGACAGGGAGCTCCTATAATTCACCCCTCCACTTT. As protein: CAGTGSSYNSPLHF. Full variable domain (rest looked up from reference TRBV30 and TRBJ1-6): SQTIHQWPATLVQPVGSPLSLECTVEGTSNPNLYWYRQAAGRGLQLLFYSVGIGQISSEVPQNLSASRPQDRQFILSSKKLLLSDSGFYLCAGTGSSYNSPLHFGNGTRLTVT.

This clone is labeled as medium-sized. The chain carries TRBV6-6 and TRBJ2-7; no firm D call. In germline, CDR1 is MNHNY, CDR2 SVGAGI (reference sequence). The CDR3 has 14 amino acids. V lost 2 bases to trimming and J lost 0 bases, with 8 bases between them. CDR3 bases: TGTGCCAGCAGTTACACAACCGGCTCCTACGAGCAGTACTTC. It encodes CASSYTTGSYEQYF.

The V and J genes are TRBV7-3 and TRBJ1-2; unclear D gene. V shed 3 bases and J shed 4 bases, with 12 bases lying between them. There are 14 residues in the CDR3. CDR1 is SGHTA, CDR2 FQGTGA, per germline. CDR3 in amino acids: CASSLDPTLYGYTF. The CDR3 DNA reads TGTGCCAGCAGCTTGGACCCAACTCTCTATGGCTACACCTTC.

About this clone itself: Other DNA sequences in the same sample also yield this CDR3. This sequence joins TRBV19 and TRBJ2-5, with unresolved D. The CDR3 sequence is 11 residues long. The V and J ends lost 3 bases and 4 bases respectively, with 3 bases between them. CDR1 is LNHDA and CDR2 is SQIVND in the germline V gene (reference sequence). The CDR3 spells CASSIRETQYF. The CDR3 DNA follows: TGTGCCAGTAGTATCCGAGAGACCCAGTACTTC.

The rearrangement joins TRBV10-1 to TRBJ2-1; D gene uncertain. V dropped 5 bases and J dropped 6 bases, with 14 bases sitting between them. CDR3 length equals 14 residues. Germline V gives CDR1 WNHNN, CDR2 SYGVQD (reference sequence). This CDR3 is CASSKSVLINEQFF. The CDR3 DNA reads TGCGCCAGCAGTAAATCGGTCCTAATCAATGAGCAGTTCTTC.

The rearrangement links TRBV11-2 to TRBJ2-1; D is perhaps TRBD1 or TRBD2 (7 bases each). The ends were cut back, 2 bases at V and 3 bases at J, with 11 bases in the middle. Per germline, CDR1 SGHAT and CDR2 FQNNGV. This CDR3 has 15 amino acids. CDR3 sequence: CASSLQGGFYNEQFF. CDR3 coding DNA: TGTGCCAGCAGCTTACAGGGGGGGTTCTACAATGAGCAGTTCTTC.

The V and J genes are TRBV19 and TRBJ2-2; 7 nucleotides line up with TRBD2. After removal of 5 bases from V and 3 bases from J, the junction contained 12 bases not matched to a gene. The V gene's germline CDR1 is LNHDA and CDR2 SQIVND (reference sequence). The CDR3 length is 17 residues. In DNA, the CDR3 is TGTGCCAGTAGTCCCCGACGCGGGGGAGTGGACACCGGGGAGCTGTTTTTT. Protein sequence: CASSPRRGGVDTGELFF.

The chain uses TRBV9 and TRBJ2-7, with D perhaps given as TRBD1 or TRBD2 (7 bases each). V was shortened by 5 bases and J by 4 bases, with 13 bases between the two germline ends. CDR1 and CDR2 (germline): SGDLS, YYNGEE. The length of the CDR3 is 13 residues. The CDR3 DNA reads as TGTGCCAGCAGTGGCAGGGGGGGTTACGAGCAGTACTTC. Translating gives CASSGRGGYEQYF. Full variable domain (outside the CDR3, taken from reference TRBV9 and TRBJ2-7): DSGVTQTPKHLITATGQRVTLRCSPRSGDLSVYWYQQSLDQGLQFLIQYYNGEERAKGNILERFSAQQFPDLHSELNLSSLELGDSALYFCASSGRGGYEQYFGPGTRLTVT.

This chain links TRBV9 with TRBJ2-1; D tentatively fits TRBD1 or TRBD2 (5 bases each). CDR3 length: 16 amino acids. Germline-derived CDR1 and CDR2 are SGDLS and YYNGEE. V shed 0 bases and J shed 2 bases, with 12 bases lying between them. The chain's CDR3 is CASSVVGRGAYNEQFF. Written as DNA, the CDR3 is TGTGCCAGCAGCGTAGTCGGACGAGGGGCCTACAATGAGCAGTTCTTC.

This clone came up a few times. This chain uses TRBV28 with TRBJ1-1; tentative D call: TRBD1 (5 bases). Germline CDR1 reads MDHEN; CDR2 reads SYDVKM. V was trimmed by 6 bases and J by 7 bases, leaving 12 bases between them. This CDR3 is 12 amino acids long. This CDR3 reads CASRYGTLEAFF. In DNA form, the CDR3 reads TGTGCCAGCAGATATGGGACCCTTGAAGCTTTCTTT.

Worth noting for this clone: At one of its ends the junction is not consistent with the germline gene, which may arise from a read error. The V call is TRBV29-1, the J call TRBJ1-5; the match to TRBD1 covers 7 bases. CDR1 is SQVTM and CDR2 is ANQGSEA in the germline V gene. The length of the CDR3 is 13 residues. CDR3 sequence: CSVEDRAGQPQHF. CDR3 sequence (DNA): TGCAGCGTAGAAGACAGGGCCGGTCAGCCCCAGCATTTT.